This T cell receptor (delta chain) came from a study of gammadelta T cells in human blood (dated by TCRdb to about 2020). General findings and caveats noted by the study authors: The study reported that microbial exposure appeared to drive polyclonal expansion of innate gamma-delta T cells immediately after birth.

Compared with germline, V lacks 0 bases and J lacks 5 bases; bases without a gene match: 7. The CDR3 runs 16 amino acids, cysteine and phenylalanine included. The CDR3 DNA has 48 bases and is translated from base 1. The CDR1 and CDR2 encoded by the germline V gene are GEAIGNYY and EKD. This clone was counted only a few times. Its antigen specificity is not known. A much larger clone differs from this one at a single base, so this may be a read error. The same CDR3 also results from other DNA sequences found in this sample. Receptor libraries were prepared by RT-PCR. Sequencing was performed on an Illumina MiSeq. TCRdb called clones afresh from the public reads with CATT; identical DNA rows were later merged. Counted in this sample were more than 1,000 delta-chain clones; less than 30% of them appeared once. Jointly, the top ten make up about 33% of the sample.

The sequenced material came from Vgamma9Vdelta2 gamma-delta T cells from adult blood. The sequence links TRDV2 to TRDJ1, with 11 bases aligning to TRDD3. This clonotype was sampled from a human donor. The DNA sequence is given as TGTGCCTGTGACACCGTGGGGGATACGGGGGGTGATAAACTCATCTTT. This codes for CACDTVGDTGGDKLIF.